A selection of T cell receptor beta chains follows, all from one sample in a study of blood T cell repertoires in COVID-19. Clones were read by immunoSEQ multiplex PCR, and TCRdb kept only the in-frame ones, dropping some. The sample includes about 70,000 clones, just over 90% of them seen just once. The sequenced sample consisted of peripheral blood. The receptor set was obtained from a middle-aged man with COVID-19, enrolled during active disease. CDR3s include the opening cysteine and the closing phenylalanine or tryptophan. D genes are given only for firm matches. Rows give clone size only sometimes, using once, few, many, or a class for an expanded clone.

CDR3	DNA	V	J	size	D	length
CASSRTDYGYTF	TGTGCCAGCAGCCGGACAGATTATGGCTACACCTTC	TRBV5-6	TRBJ1-2	once	.	12
CASSLAGGALTYEQYF	TGTGCCAGCAGCTTAGCGGGGGGGGCACTAACCTACGAGCAGTACTTC	TRBV7-2	TRBJ2-7	once	.	16
CASSGGTSGYTDTQYF	TGCGCCAGCAGCGGTGGGACTAGCGGGTACACAGATACGCAGTATTTT	TRBV10-1	TRBJ2-3	once	TRBD2	16
CAISDPVGAKETQYF	TGTGCCATCAGTGACCCGGTAGGAGCGAAGGAGACCCAGTACTTC	TRBV10-3	TRBJ2-5	.	.	15
CASSLDPGNQPQHF	TGTGCCAGCAGCTTAGATCCTGGCAATCAGCCCCAGCATTTT	TRBV11-2	TRBJ1-5	.	.	14
CASQGATDTQYF	TGTGCCAGCCAGGGGGCCACAGATACGCAGTATTTT	TRBV5-6	TRBJ2-3	once	TRBD1	12
CASSTPGIGGEDGYTF	TGTGCCAGTAGCACCCCTGGGATAGGGGGCGAAGATGGCTACACCTTC	TRBV19	TRBJ1-2	.	TRBD1	16
CASSLQDRGQSGYTF	TGTGCCAGCAGCTTACAGGACAGGGGGCAGAGTGGCTACACCTTC	TRBV7-9	TRBJ1-2	.	TRBD1	15
CASSLGHWDGYTF	TGTGCCAGCAGCCTCGGACATTGGGATGGCTACACCTTC	TRBV2	TRBJ1-2	.	.	13
CASSLIDRDYGYTF	TGTGCCAGCAGCTTAATCGACAGGGACTATGGCTACACCTTC	TRBV13	TRBJ1-2	.	TRBD1	14
CASSWASGQNYNEQFF	TGTGCCAGCAGCTGGGCCTCGGGACAGAACTACAATGAGCAGTTCTTC	TRBV5-6	TRBJ2-1	.	TRBD1	16
CASSEVGGSYEQYF	TGTGCCAGCAGTGAAGTGGGGGGCTCCTACGAGCAGTACTTC	TRBV6-1	TRBJ2-7	once	.	14
CASSRDTPLSNQPQHF	TGTGCCAGTAGTCGGGACACCCCGCTTAGCAATCAGCCCCAGCATTTT	TRBV19	TRBJ1-5	.	.	16
CASSQWREGLGNEQFF	TGCGCCAGCAGTCAATGGCGGGAGGGCCTGGGGAATGAGCAGTTCTTC	TRBV5-1	TRBJ2-1	.	TRBD2	16
CAWSSSGRNTDTQYF	TGTGCCTGGAGTTCCAGCGGGAGGAATACAGATACGCAGTATTTT	TRBV30	TRBJ2-3	.	TRBD2	15
CASSVGVAGESYEQYF	TGTGCCAGCAGCGTAGGGGTAGCGGGAGAGTCCTACGAGCAGTACTTC	TRBV9	TRBJ2-7	once	TRBD2	16
CASSPRTGAFNSPLHF	TGTGCCAGTAGTCCCCGGACAGGGGCGTTTAATTCACCCCTCCACTTT	TRBV19	TRBJ1-6	.	TRBD1	16
CASSLFAQGNESPLHF	TGTGCCAGCTCACTCTTTGCCCAGGGAAATGAGTCACCCCTCCACTTT	TRBV18	TRBJ1-6	.	.	16
CASSMGIGYGYTF	TGTGCCAGTAGTATGGGTATCGGGTATGGCTACACCTTC	TRBV19	TRBJ1-2	.	.	13
CASSLGRAGNQPQHF	TGTGCCAGCAGCTTGGGCAGGGCTGGCAATCAGCCCCAGCATTTT	TRBV5-8	TRBJ1-5	.	.	15
CASSLVLQGRGLNNQPQHF	TGTGCCAGCAGCTTGGTGTTGCAGGGTAGGGGACTTAACAATCAGCCCCAGCATTTT	TRBV5-8	TRBJ1-5	.	.	19
CASKQGGRSTDTQYF	TGTGCCAGCAAACAGGGCGGGAGATCGACAGATACGCAGTATTTT	TRBV6-5	TRBJ2-3	.	.	15
CASSQADRGGGYTF	TGTGCCAGCAGCCAAGCAGACAGGGGAGGTGGCTACACCTTC	TRBV3-1/TRBV3-2	TRBJ1-2	.	TRBD1	14
CASSQPGANVLTF	TGTGCCAGTTCACAGCCTGGGGCCAACGTCCTGACTTTC	TRBV9	TRBJ2-6	.	.	13
CASSLVGFNNEQFF	TGCGCCAGCAGCTTGGTCGGTTTCAACAATGAGCAGTTCTTC	TRBV5-1	TRBJ2-1	.	.	14
CASSLATGWTTEAFF	TGCGCCAGCAGCTTGGCAACAGGGTGGACCACTGAAGCTTTCTTT	TRBV5-1	TRBJ1-1	.	.	15
CASSRTSQGPGDEQYF	TGTGCCAGCAGCCGAACCTCTCAGGGTCCCGGCGACGAGCAGTACTTC	TRBV6-6	TRBJ2-7	.	.	16
CASSSQTGGNTEAFF	TGTGCCAGCAGTTCCCAGACAGGGGGAAACACTGAAGCTTTCTTT	TRBV6-6	TRBJ1-1	.	TRBD1	15
CASSPLVLAGEQDTQYF	TGTGCCAGCAGTCCCCTCGTATTAGCGGGAGAACAAGATACGCAGTATTTT	TRBV27	TRBJ2-3	once	TRBD2	17
CASRLGNGDSDTQYF	TGTGCAAGTCGCTTAGGAAACGGGGACTCCGATACGCAGTATTTT	TRBV12-2	TRBJ2-3	.	.	15
CASQFRTASSSGANVLTF	TGTGCCAGCCAATTCAGGACAGCCTCAAGCTCTGGGGCCAACGTCCTGACTTTC	TRBV2	TRBJ2-6	.	.	18
CASSQPIAGVTDTQYF	TGCGCCAGCAGCCAGCCAATAGCGGGAGTGACAGATACGCAGTATTTT	TRBV4-1	TRBJ2-3	.	TRBD2	16
CASSPKDKAYEQYF	TGTGCCAGCTCACCAAAGGACAAAGCCTACGAGCAGTACTTC	TRBV18	TRBJ2-7	.	.	14
CSVAAGTLYGYTF	TGCAGCGTGGCTGCAGGGACTCTCTATGGCTACACCTTC	TRBV29-1	TRBJ1-2	.	.	13
CASSGTGLGYTF	TGTGCCAGCAGCGGGACAGGGCTGGGCTACACCTTC	TRBV6-2/TRBV6-3	TRBJ1-2	.	TRBD1	12
CASSLSSGVNEQFF	TGCGCCAGCAGCTTGTCTAGCGGGGTCAATGAGCAGTTCTTC	TRBV5-1	TRBJ2-1	few	TRBD2	14
CASSQATVSYEQYF	TGCGCCAGCAGCCAAGCGACAGTGAGCTACGAGCAGTACTTC	TRBV4-3	TRBJ2-7	once	.	14
CASSLQAGSPLHF	TGTGCCAGCAGCCTCCAGGCGGGTTCACCCCTCCACTTT	TRBV7-9	TRBJ1-6	.	.	13
CASSSGQMNTEAFF	TGTGCCAGCAGTTCGGGACAGATGAACACTGAAGCTTTCTTT	TRBV6-5	TRBJ1-1	.	TRBD1	14
CASSLRTGSTDTQYF	TGTGCCAGCAGCCTGAGGACAGGGAGCACAGATACGCAGTATTTT	TRBV3-1/TRBV3-2	TRBJ2-3	.	TRBD1	15
CASSPRVWETQYF	TGTGCCAGCAGTCCCCGGGTCTGGGAGACCCAGTACTTC	TRBV27	TRBJ2-5	.	.	13
CAISAGTSTDTQYF	TGTGCCATCAGTGCTGGGACTAGCACAGATACGCAGTATTTT	TRBV10-3	TRBJ2-3	.	.	14
CASSFSGDSTDTQYF	TGTGCCAGCAGCTTTAGCGGGGATAGCACAGATACGCAGTATTTT	TRBV7-8	TRBJ2-3	.	TRBD2	15
CASTLSSGTYYNEQFF	TGTGCCAGCACCCTGTCTAGCGGCACCTACTACAATGAGCAGTTCTTC	TRBV7-9	TRBJ2-1	.	TRBD2	16
CASARGATDTQYF	TGTGCCTCAGCACGGGGGGCCACAGATACGCAGTATTTT	TRBV27	TRBJ2-3	once	.	13
CASRSPPTEAFF	TGTGCCAGCAGGAGCCCCCCCACTGAAGCTTTCTTT	TRBV6-6	TRBJ1-1	.	.	12
CASSPRLAGYNEQFF	TGTGCCAGCAGCCCCCGGCTAGCGGGTTACAATGAGCAGTTCTTC	TRBV9	TRBJ2-1	.	TRBD2	15
CASWTGTNLWNTEAFF	TGTGCCAGCTGGACGGGGACAAACCTTTGGAACACTGAAGCTTTCTTT	TRBV28	TRBJ1-1	once	.	16
CASSRRGGYTF	TGTGCCAGCAGCCGCCGAGGGGGCTACACCTTC	TRBV6-5	TRBJ1-2	.	.	11
CASRFGTATHEQYF	TGCGCCAGCAGATTCGGGACAGCTACTCACGAGCAGTACTTC	TRBV5-1	TRBJ2-7	.	TRBD1	14
CASRGGGNSGNTIYF	TGTGCCAGCAGAGGGGGCGGAAACTCTGGAAACACCATATATTTT	TRBV6-5	TRBJ1-3	.	TRBD1	15
CASSLGRTGYEQYF	TGTGCCAGCAGCTTAGGTAGGACAGGGTACGAGCAGTACTTC	TRBV7-8	TRBJ2-7	.	TRBD1	14
CAGTGGNTIYF	TGTGCCGGGACAGGCGGGAACACCATATATTTT	TRBV10-3	TRBJ1-3	few	TRBD1	11